Reported below is one TCR beta chain. Its specificity is not known. This entry is derived from a study of early T cells in non-severe SARS-CoV-2 infection. About the study: From unsorted whole blood, bulk RNA was sequenced, and the chains remained unpaired.

Germline V gives CDR1 SGHAT, CDR2 FQDESV (reference sequence). The CDR3 sequence is 12 residues long. With 6 bases removed from V and 8 bases from J, the gap between germline ends came to 13 bases. The study's findings and limits: The matching step, a VDJdb search, favored anti-spike CD8 responses and missed private and CD4 specificities.

The protocol attached unique molecular identifiers to individual cDNA molecules. TCRdb re-called the 5' RACE reads through MiXCR, storing one row per CDR3 protein. The table includes 95,000 to 120,000 distinct CDR3 sequences, about 12% detected once. The sequenced sample consisted of whole blood. The chain carries TRBV11-1 and TRBJ1-1; no reliable D call. The clonotype comes from an adult who was a healthcare worker with PCR-confirmed SARS-CoV-2 infection or an uninfected control (not recorded which). The CDR3 coding sequence is TGTGCCAGCAGTCTCCGACTTGGAGAAGCTTTCTTT. It codes for CASSLRLGEAFF. Supplemented by reference TRBV11-1 and TRBJ1-1, the full variable domain reads EAEVAQSPRYKITEKSQAVAFWCDPISGHATLYWYRQILGQGPELLVQFQDESVVDDSQLPKDRFSAERLKGVDSTLKIQPAELGDSAMYLCASSLRLGEAFFGQGTRLTVV.